These 24 T cell receptor beta chains came from one sample sequenced in a study of blood T cell repertoires in COVID-19. Data came from immunoSEQ multiplex PCR; TCRdb stores just in-frame clones and leaves some out. This table has 350,000 or so clones, over 70% appearing once. The sample was peripheral blood. Receptor source: a young man with active or convalescent COVID-19.

On this clone: This sample also contains other DNA sequences that code for the same CDR3. The V gene is TRBV27, the J gene TRBJ1-1; 7 bases match TRBD1. The CDR3 spans 14 residues. CDR1 is MNHEY, CDR2 SMNVEV, per germline (reference sequence). Germline trimming cut 0 bases from V and 4 bases from J; bases unmatched to any gene: 2. The CDR3 spells CASSLSQGGTEAFF. The CDR3 DNA sequence: TGTGCCAGCAGTTTATCGCAGGGGGGCACTGAAGCTTTCTTT.

CDR3 residues: CATSDAGHYGYTF. The CDR3 DNA sequence: TGTGCCACCAGTGATGCGGGCCATTATGGCTACACCTTC. The rearrangement links TRBV24-1 to TRBJ1-2, with D uncertain. The CDR3 runs 13 residues. Germline CDR1 and CDR2: KGHDR and SFDVKD. V was trimmed by 3 bases and J by 5 bases, leaving 9 bases between them.

The V and J genes are TRBV11-1 and TRBJ1-4; D is possibly TRBD1 (5 bases). The CDR3 has 14 amino acids. CDR1 is SGHAT and CDR2 is FQDESV in the germline V gene (reference sequence). The V end was cut by 7 bases, the J end by 0 bases, with 9 bases between. The CDR3 protein is CASTSTATNEKLFF. The CDR3 nucleotides read TGTGCCAGCACCTCGACAGCAACTAATGAAAAACTGTTTTTT.

This chain connects TRBV5-1 to TRBJ2-1; D not certain. V dropped 1 base and J dropped 6 bases, with 5 bases sitting between them. The V gene's germline CDR1 is SGHRS and CDR2 YFSETQ. This CDR3 region has 12 residues. CDR3 region: CASSLIGNEQFF. As DNA, the CDR3 is TGCGCCAGCAGCTTGATCGGCAATGAGCAGTTCTTC.

This clone showed up just once. The V gene is TRBV28, the J gene TRBJ2-1; a possible D gene is TRBD2 (6 bases). CDR3 length equals 15 residues. Trimming cost V 2 bases and J 10 bases, with 18 bases left between them. Germline V gene lookup returns CDR1 MDHEN and CDR2 SYDVKM. The CDR3 region has the DNA TGTGCCAGCAGTTTAGCGGGACCCCCTCCAAGGGAGCAGTTCTTC. Residues: CASSLAGPPPREQFF.

The rearrangement uses TRBV29-1 and TRBJ2-3; a weak D match, TRBD1 (6 bases). The germline gives CDR1 SQVTM, CDR2 ANQGSEA. V was trimmed by 6 bases and J by 7 bases, leaving 17 bases between them. The CDR3 is 13 amino acids. Here the CDR3 reads CSVAEQGLYTQYF. Written as DNA, the CDR3 is TGCAGCGTGGCGGAGCAGGGGCTATATACGCAGTATTTT.

This clone was counted only a few times. This chain connects TRBV30 to TRBJ1-3; TRBD1 might be the D (5 bases). The germline gives CDR1 GTSNPN, CDR2 SVGIG (reference sequence). V was shortened by 0 bases and J by 9 bases, with 15 bases between the two germline ends. The CDR3 is 14 amino acids. The CDR3, as DNA: TGTGCCTGGAGTGTCGACCTGGGAAGGGGCACCATATATTTT. Its protein is CAWSVDLGRGTIYF. Variable domain in full (rest from reference TRBV30 and TRBJ1-3): SQTIHQWPATLVQPVGSPLSLECTVEGTSNPNLYWYRQAAGRGLQLLFYSVGIGQISSEVPQNLSASRPQDRQFILSSKKLLLSDSGFYLCAWSVDLGRGTIYFGEGSWLTVV.

J is TRBJ2-7 and V is TRBV15; D not resolved. The V gene lost 4 bases and the J gene lost 5 bases, with 15 bases spanning the gap. Germline CDR1 reads LNHNV; CDR2 reads YYDKDF (reference sequence). CDR3 size: 14 residues. CDR3 nucleotide sequence: TGTGCCACCAGCACCTCGTCCCGAGAGGACGAGCAGTACTTC. This codes for CATSTSSREDEQYF.

This chain connects TRBV5-1 to TRBJ2-1, with D possibly being TRBD1 (5 bases). The V gene lost 0 bases and the J gene lost 2 bases, with 6 bases spanning the gap. From germline, CDR1 is SGHRS and CDR2 YFSETQ. This CDR3 has 14 amino acids. CDR3 in amino acids: CASSLGQTYNEQFF. Here the CDR3 DNA reads TGCGCCAGCAGCTTGGGACAGACCTACAATGAGCAGTTCTTC.

This clone was seen more than once but under ten times. The V and J genes are TRBV4-3 and TRBJ1-2; tentative D call: TRBD1 (6 bases). V gave up 0 bases and J gave up 7 bases, with 12 bases separating them. This CDR3 is 14 amino acids long. Germline V gene lookup returns CDR1 LGHNA and CDR2 YSLEER. For the CDR3, the DNA is TGCGCCAGCAGCCAAGATCAGGGGATTGCTGGCTACACCTTC. Its protein product is CASSQDQGIAGYTF.

The chain couples TRBV30 to TRBJ2-3; D gene uncertain. V was clipped by 4 bases and J by 1 base, with 12 bases between them. This CDR3 has 14 residues. CDR1 is GTSNPN, CDR2 SVGIG, per germline (reference sequence). CDR3 sequence: CAWTLRIGTDTQYF. The CDR3 region has the DNA TGTGCCTGGACCCTGCGTATCGGCACAGATACGCAGTATTTT.

The genes are TRBV6-5 and TRBJ2-3; 11 bases map to TRBD2. Germline V gives CDR1 MNHEY, CDR2 SVGAGI. The CDR3 sequence is 15 residues long. V lost 6 bases to trimming and J lost 1 base; unmatched junction nucleotides: 3. CDR3 loop: CASRATSGGTDTQYF. Here the CDR3 DNA reads TGTGCCAGCAGGGCGACTAGCGGGGGCACAGATACGCAGTATTTT.

This clone appeared once. The chain uses TRBV18 and TRBJ2-5, with TRBD1 identical over 9 bases. The CDR3 totals 14 residues. The germline V gene encodes CDR1 KGHSH and CDR2 LQKENI. The trim removed 9 bases at V and 4 bases at J, leaving 9 bases unmatched. The DNA of the CDR3 is TGTGCCAGTCAAGTGGACAGGGGAGGAGAGACCCAGTACTTC. It is translated as CASQVDRGGETQYF.

The rearrangement joins TRBV19 to TRBJ2-7; 11 bases map to TRBD1. Germline-derived CDR1 and CDR2 are LNHDA and SQIVND (reference sequence). The CDR3 consists of 14 residues. V lost 7 bases to trimming and J lost 2 bases; unmatched junction nucleotides: 4. This chain's CDR3 is CASNPGQGAYEQYF. CDR3 coding DNA: TGTGCCAGTAATCCGGGACAGGGGGCCTACGAGCAGTACTTC. Drawing the rest from reference TRBV19 and TRBJ2-7, the complete variable domain is DGGITQSPKYLFRKEGQNVTLSCEQNLNHDAMYWYRQDPGQGLRLIYYSQIVNDFQKGDIAEGYSVSREKKESFPLTVTSAQKNPTAFYLCASNPGQGAYEQYFGPGTRLTVT.

V usage is TRBV18 and J usage is TRBJ1-4; D not resolved. The germline CDR1 and CDR2 sequences are KGHSH and LQKENI. Trimming took 6 bases from V and 6 from J, leaving 17 bases between them. This CDR3 is 15 amino acids long. CDR3 sequence (DNA): TGTGCCAGCTCGCGATCTGGAGGGATGGATGAAAAACTGTTTTTT. This sequence encodes CASSRSGGMDEKLFF.

The chain combines TRBV7-3 with TRBJ2-7; D is ambiguous. The CDR3 is 14 residues long. The germline CDR1 and CDR2 sequences are SGHTA and FQGTGA. V lost 5 bases and J lost 1, with 12 bases in between. CDR3 loop: CASSPLGRSYEQYF. For the CDR3, the DNA is TGTGCCAGCAGCCCCCTTGGGCGTTCCTACGAGCAGTACTTC.

This clone was counted a single time. This sequence joins TRBV7-8 and TRBJ2-3; maybe TRBD1 (6 bases). Germline V CDR1 and CDR2: SGHVS, FQNEAQ. CDR3 length: 14 residues. The germline V and J ends were trimmed by 5 bases and 8 bases, with 17 bases remaining between them. The CDR3 loop reads CASSRGGQTVTQYF. The CDR3, as DNA: TGTGCCAGCAGCCGAGGGGGACAAACTGTTACGCAGTATTTT.

This rearrangement joins TRBV24-1 to TRBJ1-2; the match to TRBD1 covers 9 bases. CDR1 KGHDR and CDR2 SFDVKD come from the germline V gene. V lost 7 bases, J lost 7 bases, and 6 bases stayed unmatched. The CDR3 length is 13 residues. CDR3 nucleotide sequence: TGTGCCACCAGGTCGGGACAGGGCTTTGGCTACACCTTC. As protein: CATRSGQGFGYTF.

The chain has TRBV3-1 (or the pseudogene TRBV3-2) and TRBJ1-1, with D perhaps TRBD1 (6 bases). Trimming removed 4 bases at V and 0 bases at J, with 12 bases between. The CDR3 is 15 residues long. Germline V gives CDR1 LGHDT, CDR2 YNNKEL (reference sequence). The CDR3 here is CASSLRGFLNTEAFF. The DNA of the CDR3 is TGTGCCAGCAGCCTTAGGGGGTTTTTGAACACTGAAGCTTTCTTT.

This rearrangement joins TRBV19 to TRBJ1-1; D is undetermined. The CDR3 totals 13 residues. Germline V gives CDR1 LNHDA, CDR2 SQIVND (reference sequence). V dropped 6 bases and J dropped 3 bases, with 11 bases sitting between them. As DNA, the CDR3 is TGTGCCAGTAGACAAATTCGGGACACTGAAGCTTTCTTT. Amino acid sequence: CASRQIRDTEAFF.

This clone was counted a few times. The chain links TRBV2 to TRBJ2-3, with D possibly TRBD2 on 6 matching bases. CDR1 is SNHLY and CDR2 is FYNNEI in the germline V gene. This CDR3 is 15 amino acids long. V lost 8 bases to trimming and J lost 3 bases, with 18 bases between them. The CDR3 loop reads CASHLLGRGTDTQYF. The CDR3 coding sequence is TGTGCCAGCCACCTGTTAGGGCGGGGTACAGATACGCAGTATTTT.

The chain uses TRBV21-1 and TRBJ1-2; TRBD1, the D gene given by the table, was not confirmed from the DNA. TRBV21-1 is shown as a pseudogene. This CDR3 is 16 amino acids long. CDR3 nucleotide sequence: TGTGCCAGCAGCAAAGAGGGGGCAGGGATGGACTATGGCTACACCTTC. Protein sequence: CASSKEGAGMDYGYTF.

The V call is TRBV4-1, the J call TRBJ2-3; 7 bases align to TRBD1. In germline, CDR1 is MGHRA, CDR2 YSYEKL. Germline trimming cut 0 bases from V and 5 bases from J; bases unmatched to any gene: 5. This CDR3 region has 15 residues. CDR3 residues: CASSQETRGIDTQYF. CDR3 nucleotides: TGCGCCAGCAGCCAAGAAACCAGGGGGATAGATACGCAGTATTTT.

The chain has TRBV7-2 and TRBJ2-1, with TRBD2 identical over 8 bases. From germline, CDR1 is SGHTA and CDR2 FQGNSA. V lost 3 bases, J lost 5 bases, and 9 bases stayed unmatched. This CDR3 is 16 amino acids long. CDR3 nucleotides: TGTGCCAGCAGCTTGAGAGCGGGAGTAGGGGACAATGAGCAGTTCTTC. Its protein product is CASSLRAGVGDNEQFF.